The 15 T cell receptor beta chains presented below share a single source sample, sequenced in a study of high-grade serous ovarian cancer treatment subgroups. The protocol was immunoSEQ multiplex PCR, while the TCRdb copy is restricted to in-frame clones and leaves out a portion. The data show 150 or so clones, approximately 90% seen once. Tumor samples were taken before definitive surgery or chemotherapy. Sequencing input: tumor tissue. Receptors were obtained from a human donor with high-grade serous ovarian cancer.

The chain links TRBV6-6 to TRBJ2-3; possible D gene TRBD2, 5 bases. The CDR3 length is 16 residues. Trimming shortened V by 2 bases and J by 0 bases, and 12 bases separated the two germline ends. The germline V gene encodes CDR1 MNHNY and CDR2 SVGAGI (reference sequence). The CDR3 DNA reads TGTGCCAGCAGTTACGGAGTAGCGAGAAGCACAGATACGCAGTATTTT. Its translation: CASSYGVARSTDTQYF.

V and J are TRBV10-2 and TRBJ1-2, with D unresolved. The CDR3 consists of 12 residues. Trimming pared 5 bases from V and 3 bases from J, leaving 7 bases between. The germline V gene encodes CDR1 WSHSY and CDR2 SAAADI. CDR3 residues: CASSTGDYGYTF. CDR3 sequence (DNA): TGCGCCAGCAGTACCGGAGACTATGGCTACACCTTC.

The gene calls are TRBV5-6 and TRBJ2-3; D remains ambiguous. This CDR3 spans 11 amino acids. V lost 1 base, J lost 5 bases, and 2 bases lay in between. The germline V gene has CDR1 SGHDT and CDR2 YYEEEE. The CDR3 nucleotides read TGTGCCAGCAGCTTGTTAGATACGCAGTATTTT. It encodes CASSLLDTQYF.

J is TRBJ2-2 and V is TRBV7-2; D is perhaps TRBD1 (6 bases). Germline V CDR1 and CDR2: SGHTA, FQGNSA. The CDR3 consists of 14 residues. Trimming left V 5 bases short and J 6 bases short, with 13 bases between. CDR3 protein: CASSTKTGPGELFF. Written as DNA, the CDR3 is TGTGCCAGCAGCACTAAGACAGGTCCCGGGGAGCTGTTTTTT.

The chain uses TRBV4-3 and TRBJ2-6; weak D call: TRBD1 (6 bases). The germline V gene has CDR1 LGHNA and CDR2 YSLEER. Trimming took off 0 bases at V and 2 bases at J, with 8 bases between the two ends. The CDR3 extends over 16 amino acids. In DNA form, the CDR3 reads TGCGCCAGCAGCCAAGAAGGGGGAACTGGGGCCAACGTCCTGACTTTC. Translation: CASSQEGGTGANVLTF.

V gene TRBV9 combines with J gene TRBJ2-2; TRBD1 agrees at 9 bases. CDR1 SGDLS and CDR2 YYNGEE come from the germline V gene. This CDR3 has 17 residues. The V and J ends lost 4 bases and 0 bases, in that order; junction bases with no gene match: 7. As DNA, the CDR3 is TGTGCCAGCAGCATACAGGGGGCCCCCGCGAACACCGGGGAGCTGTTTTTT. It codes for CASSIQGAPANTGELFF.

The chain combines TRBV7-9 with TRBJ2-2; possible D gene TRBD1, 5 bases. This CDR3 spans 15 amino acids. With 4 bases removed from V and 4 bases from J, the gap between germline ends came to 13 bases. The germline V gene encodes CDR1 SEHNR and CDR2 FQNEAQ (reference sequence). The CDR3 sequence: CASSSRQTFTGELFF. CDR3 sequence (DNA): TGTGCCAGCAGCTCACGACAGACCTTCACCGGGGAGCTGTTTTTT.

The chain has TRBV4-2 and TRBJ2-6; D remains unclear. Trimming removed 5 bases from V and 4 bases from J, with 21 bases in between. This CDR3 region has 18 residues. Germline CDR1 and CDR2: LGHNA and YNFKEQ. Written as DNA, the CDR3 is TGTGCCAGCAGCGAATATCTCAAAGGTTACAAAGGGGCCAACGTCCTGACTTTC. It yields the protein CASSEYLKGYKGANVLTF.

V and J are TRBV6-1 and TRBJ2-6; no reliable D call. The V gene's germline CDR1 is MNHNS and CDR2 SASEGT. Trimming shortened V by 4 bases and J by 5 bases, and 21 bases separated the two germline ends. CDR3 length: 18 residues. The CDR3 protein is CASSVYAWEQSRANVLTF. CDR3 DNA sequence: TGTGCCAGCAGTGTGTATGCGTGGGAACAAAGTCGGGCCAACGTCCTGACTTTC.

The chain recombines TRBV9 with TRBJ1-6; D is unclear. CDR3 length: 15 amino acids. V lost 0 bases and J lost 3, with 7 bases in between. Germline loops: CDR1 SGDLS, CDR2 YYNGEE. The CDR3 DNA reads TGTGCCAGCAGCGTAGGGAACAACTATAATTCACCCCTCCACTTT. Translating it yields CASSVGNNYNSPLHF. Filled out from reference TRBV9 and TRBJ1-6, the complete variable domain reads DSGVTQTPKHLITATGQRVTLRCSPRSGDLSVYWYQQSLDQGLQFLIQYYNGEERAKGNILERFSAQQFPDLHSELNLSSLELGDSALYFCASSVGNNYNSPLHFGNGTRLTVT.

The V call is TRBV4-1, the J call TRBJ2-3; D is undetermined. Germline CDR1 and CDR2: MGHRA and YSYEKL. V was pared by 1 base and J by 12 bases, with 8 bases between. The CDR3 is made up of 11 amino acids. CDR3 sequence (DNA): TGCGCCAGCAGCCAAGGGGGATTTCAGTATTTT. Its protein product is CASSQGGFQYF.

The chain links TRBV9 to TRBJ2-5; a possible D gene is TRBD2 (6 bases). The CDR3 is 19 residues long. Germline loops: CDR1 SGDLS, CDR2 YYNGEE. With 4 bases removed from V and 1 base from J, the gap between germline ends came to 26 bases. CDR3 in DNA: TGTGCCAGCAGCACCCGCCCGACGGGGGACCCGGGGTCCCAAGAGACCCAGTACTTC. This translates into CASSTRPTGDPGSQETQYF.

The chain has TRBV7-9 and TRBJ1-6; a possible D gene is TRBD1 (5 bases). V lost 7 bases and J lost 14, with 18 bases in between. CDR1 and CDR2 from the germline V gene are SEHNR and FQNEAQ (reference sequence). This CDR3 spans 13 amino acids. CDR3 residues: CASTRGEGSTLHF. The DNA of the CDR3 is TGTGCCAGCACCCGAGGGGAGGGGTCGACCCTCCACTTT.

V is TRBV12-5 and J is TRBJ2-3; no definite D call. The CDR3 extends over 12 amino acids. Deletions cut 1 base from V and 5 bases from J, with 4 bases between. Germline V gene sequence: CDR1 LGHNT, CDR2 FRNRAP. The CDR3: CASGLGGDTQYF. In nucleotides, the CDR3 is TGTGCTAGTGGTTTGGGGGGAGATACGCAGTATTTT.

The chain combines TRBV21-1 with TRBJ2-5; the table assigns TRBD2, which was not confirmed against the DNA. TRBV21-1 has pseudogene status. The CDR3 runs 14 residues. In DNA, the CDR3 is TGTGCCAGCAGCCTCCCGGGGGTCGGAGAGACCCAGTACTTC. Translating it yields CASSLPGVGETQYF.